A selection of T cell receptor beta chains follows, all from one sample in a study of Tregs in tolerant kidney transplant recipients. Libraries were prepared by immunoSEQ multiplex PCR; TCRdb keeps only in-frame clonotypes and omits some of them. The table records some 90,000 clones, 85% to 95% of them present only once. Material for sequencing was CD8+ T cells from blood. The source of these receptors is a human donor in good health. CDR3s include the opening cysteine and the closing phenylalanine or tryptophan. A D gene is named only where the DNA matches it firmly. The size of a clone is reported for some rows only, either as once, few or many, or as a class for expanded clones.

16	TRBD2	TRBV6-5	TRBJ2-7	NA	CASSYTRGGITYEQYF	TGTGCCAGCAGTTACACCCGCGGGGGTATCACCTACGAGCAGTACTTC
14	NA	TRBV15	TRBJ1-5	NA	CATSREGGNQPQHF	TGTGCCACCAGCAGAGAGGGAGGCAATCAGCCCCAGCATTTT
19	TRBD2	TRBV4-1	TRBJ2-3	NA	CASSLRPATSGRSTDTQYF	TGCGCCAGCAGCCTGAGGCCGGCCACTAGCGGGAGAAGCACAGATACGCAGTATTTT
15	NA	TRBV27	TRBJ1-5	NA	CASRYSLGGNQPQHF	TGTGCCAGCAGGTACAGCTTGGGGGGGAATCAGCCCCAGCATTTT
11	NA	TRBV6-6	TRBJ2-5	NA	CASSWGQTQYF	TGTGCCAGCAGTTGGGGACAGACCCAGTACTTC
11	TRBD1	TRBV19	TRBJ2-5	NA	CASRTGLTQYF	TGTGCCAGTCGGACAGGGTTGACCCAGTACTTC
15	NA	TRBV6-4	TRBJ2-1	once	CASSDSGSAYNEQFF	TGTGCCAGCAGTGATAGCGGATCTGCCTACAATGAGCAGTTCTTC
15	NA	TRBV7-8	TRBJ1-2	NA	CASSLETGTTYGYTF	TGTGCCAGCAGCTTAGAGACAGGAACCACCTATGGCTACACCTTC
15	NA	TRBV15	TRBJ1-1	NA	CATSRVQGIGTEAFF	TGTGCCACCAGCAGAGTTCAGGGGATCGGCACTGAAGCTTTCTTT
12	NA	TRBV5-4	TRBJ2-7	NA	CASSPLPGEQYF	TGTGCCAGCAGCCCCCTCCCTGGCGAGCAGTACTTC
17	NA	TRBV23-1	TRBJ2-7	once	CASSQSSGGTVAYEQYF	TGCGCCAGCAGTCAATCGTCGGGAGGGACAGTAGCCTACGAGCAGTACTTC
15	TRBD2	TRBV10-2	TRBJ2-7	NA	CASSEFSGRAHEQYF	TGCGCCAGCAGTGAGTTTAGCGGGAGGGCCCACGAGCAGTACTTC
19	TRBD1	TRBV7-9	TRBJ1-4	NA	CASSPGTVGDLATNEKLFF	TGTGCCAGCAGCCCTGGGACAGTAGGGGATCTTGCAACTAATGAAAAACTGTTTTTT
14	NA	TRBV7-9	TRBJ1-3	NA	CASLVGGANNTIYF	TGTGCCAGCCTCGTAGGGGGGGCTAATAACACCATATATTTT
14	NA	TRBV10-3	TRBJ2-1	NA	CAISLGSDYNEQFF	TGTGCCATCAGTCTCGGTAGCGATTACAATGAGCAGTTCTTC
14	NA	TRBV14	TRBJ1-2	few	CASSQSAEFYGYTF	TGTGCCAGCAGCCAGTCAGCAGAATTTTATGGCTACACCTTC
13	NA	TRBV7-9	TRBJ2-1	NA	CASSLGGFNEQFF	TGTGCCAGCAGCTTAGGAGGGTTCAATGAGCAGTTCTTC
17	TRBD2	TRBV18	TRBJ2-3	NA	CASSPGLAGMGTDTQYF	TGTGCCAGCTCACCAGGACTAGCGGGGATGGGCACAGATACGCAGTATTTT
14	NA	TRBV7-6	TRBJ1-2	NA	CASSLMPTSYGYTF	TGTGCCAGCAGCTTAATGCCAACTTCCTATGGCTACACCTTC
15	NA	TRBV30	TRBJ2-5	NA	CAWSVGRELPEDQYF	TGTGCCTGGAGTGTAGGTAGGGAACTCCCAGAGGATCAGTACTTC
11	NA	TRBV27	TRBJ1-5	NA	CASGRNQPQHF	TGTGCCAGCGGCAGGAATCAGCCCCAGCATTTT
14	TRBD1	TRBV7-9	TRBJ2-7	NA	CASSGTVIAYEQYF	TGTGCCAGCAGCGGGACAGTGATTGCCTACGAGCAGTACTTC
15	TRBD2	TRBV6-5	TRBJ2-5	NA	CASSVREQLQETQYF	TGTGCCAGCAGCGTGCGGGAGCAACTTCAAGAGACCCAGTACTTC
17	TRBD2	TRBV9	TRBJ2-1	NA	CASSPRTSGSLGNEQFF	TGTGCCAGCAGCCCCCGGACTAGCGGGAGTCTTGGGAATGAGCAGTTCTTC
16	TRBD2	TRBV7-2	TRBJ2-2	once	CASSLEAGANTGELFF	TGTGCCAGCAGCTTAGAGGCGGGAGCGAACACCGGGGAGCTGTTTTTT
15	NA	TRBV4-2	TRBJ2-2	NA	CASSQGLPNTGELFF	TGTGCCAGCAGCCAGGGACTTCCGAACACCGGGGAGCTGTTTTTT
11	NA	TRBV6-4	TRBJ2-7	NA	CASSTSYEQYF	TGTGCCAGCAGTACTAGCTACGAGCAGTACTTC
13	NA	TRBV6-4	TRBJ1-1	NA	CASSDSDNTEAFF	TGTGCCAGCAGTGACTCGGACAACACTGAAGCTTTCTTT
19	NA	TRBV5-1	TRBJ2-4	NA	CASSQGIGGIQLAKNIQYF	TGCGCCAGCAGCCAGGGGATAGGGGGGATCCAGCTGGCCAAAAACATTCAGTACTTC
17	TRBD2	TRBV11-2	TRBJ2-1	NA	CASSPKTSGGGYNEQFF	TGTGCCAGCAGCCCCAAGACTAGCGGGGGTGGGTACAATGAGCAGTTCTTC
18	TRBD1	TRBV6-1	TRBJ1-4	NA	CASSARDRGPLANEKLFF	TGTGCCAGCAGTGCGAGGGACAGGGGGCCCTTAGCTAATGAAAAACTGTTTTTT
16	NA	TRBV7-9	TRBJ1-2	NA	CASSKSHGPLDYGYTF	TGTGCCAGCAGCAAAAGTCACGGGCCCCTGGACTATGGCTACACCTTC
15	TRBD2	TRBV5-1	TRBJ2-5	NA	CASSSTSGGGETQYF	TGCGCCAGCAGCTCGACTAGCGGGGGTGGAGAGACCCAGTACTTC
15	TRBD2	TRBV6-5	TRBJ2-5	NA	CASSVEAGGQETQYF	TGTGCCAGCAGTGTTGAAGCGGGGGGACAAGAGACCCAGTACTTC
12	NA	TRBV4-2	TRBJ1-1	NA	CASSPASTEAFF	TGTGCCAGCAGCCCGGCAAGCACTGAAGCTTTCTTT
15	TRBD2	TRBV7-2	TRBJ2-7	NA	CASSLTSAGAYEQYF	TGTGCCAGCAGCCTGACTAGCGCGGGGGCCTACGAGCAGTACTTC
14	TRBD1	TRBV9	TRBJ2-7	NA	CASSETGASYEQYF	TGTGCCAGCAGCGAAACAGGGGCTAGCTACGAGCAGTACTTC
15	NA	TRBV27	TRBJ2-5	few	CASSLRGRAGETQYF	TGTGCCAGCAGTTTAAGGGGGAGGGCCGGGGAGACCCAGTACTTC
15	NA	TRBV6-5	TRBJ2-7	once	CASSSIEDGDYEQYF	TGTGCCAGCAGTTCAATAGAAGACGGTGACTACGAGCAGTACTTC
16	TRBD1	TRBV19	TRBJ2-1	NA	CASSLGGQGSDNEQFF	TGTGCCAGTAGTTTGGGGGGACAGGGGTCGGACAATGAGCAGTTCTTC